Following are 14 T cell receptor beta chains from one sample sequenced in a study of T cells after yellow fever vaccination. TCRdb re-derived calls from the 5' RACE reads in MiXCR, one entry per CDR3 protein. Of more than 300,000 distinct CDR3 sequences in the sample, 6.8% were seen once. The sequences come from PBMCs, collected about 41 days after the first yellow fever vaccination. The receptor source for this set is a man aged 18 to 29 who received the YFV17D yellow fever vaccine.

This chain connects TRBV9 to TRBJ2-7; D is possibly TRBD1 (6 bases). Germline loops: CDR1 SGDLS, CDR2 YYNGEE. The CDR3 covers 13 residues. Trimming removed 3 bases at V and 6 bases at J, with 13 bases between. As DNA, the CDR3 is TGTGCCAGCAGCGCAGGACAGTTTTCCGAGCAGTACTTC. Translation gives CASSAGQFSEQYF.

The rearrangement links TRBV6-1 to TRBJ2-3; a weak D match, TRBD2 (7 bases). From germline, CDR1 is MNHNS and CDR2 SASEGT. The CDR3 length is 14 residues. With 6 bases removed from V and 4 bases from J, the gap between germline ends came to 14 bases. The chain's CDR3 is CASRPRGGPDTQYF. In DNA, the CDR3 is TGTGCCAGCAGACCTCGCGGGGGCCCAGATACGCAGTATTTT.

This clonotype showed up just a few times. The rearrangement uses TRBV5-1 and TRBJ2-3; 11 bases fit TRBD2. The CDR3 loop spans 17 amino acids. Per germline, CDR1 SGHRS and CDR2 YFSETQ. The V and J ends lost 0 bases and 1 base, in that order; junction bases with no gene match: 4. CDR3 region: CASSLVTSGGRTDTQYF. For the CDR3, the DNA is TGCGCCAGCAGCTTGGTTACTAGCGGGGGCCGCACAGATACGCAGTATTTT.

The CDR3 region is CASSPRGQAYGYTF. For the CDR3, the DNA is TGTGCCAGCAGTCCACGAGGACAGGCCTATGGCTACACCTTC. The chain combines TRBV6-2 or TRBV6-3 with TRBJ1-2; 7 nucleotides match TRBD1. Per germline, CDR1 MNHEY and CDR2 SVGEGT. The CDR3 is made up of 14 amino acids. V gave up 5 bases and J gave up 4 bases; unmatched junction bases: 7.

This sequence joins TRBV3-1 and TRBJ1-1, with D perhaps TRBD1 (6 bases). CDR3 length equals 13 residues. V lost 5 bases to trimming and J lost 11 bases, with 18 bases between them. Germline V gives CDR1 LGHDT, CDR2 YNNKEL (reference sequence). Here the CDR3 DNA reads TGTGCCAGCAGCGGCCTTGAGGGGGGGGGCGCTTTCTTT. Its translation: CASSGLEGGGAFF.

This clonotype was observed a handful of times. This may arise from a read error, as a much more abundant clone is one base away. CDR3 loop: CASSFSADTQYF. The CDR3 bases are TGTGCCAGCAGCTTTAGCGCAGATACGCAGTATTTT. The chain is built from TRBV11-2 and TRBJ2-3; maybe TRBD2 (5 bases). CDR1 and CDR2 (germline): SGHAT, FQNNGV. Trimming cost V 3 bases and J 4 bases, with 5 bases left between them. This CDR3 is 12 amino acids long. Based on the CDR3 plus reference TRBV11-2 and TRBJ2-3, the full variable domain is EAGVAQSPRYKIIEKRQSVAFWCNPISGHATLYWYQQILGQGPKLLIQFQNNGVVDDSQLPKDRFSAERLKGVDSTLKIQPAKLEDSAVYLCASSFSADTQYFGPGTRLTVL.

This clonotype turned up a few times. The J gene is TRBJ2-7, the V gene TRBV5-1; D possibly corresponds to TRBD1 (6 bases). Looked up from germline, CDR1 is SGHRS and CDR2 is YFSETQ. V was shortened by 7 bases and J by 6 bases, with 20 bases between the two germline ends. The CDR3 loop spans 14 amino acids. This chain's CDR3 is CASRRDDRLGEQYF. In DNA, the CDR3 is TGCGCCAGCCGCCGCGATGACAGGCTGGGCGAGCAGTACTTC.

The chain couples TRBV28 to TRBJ2-3; D remains unclear. Trimming took off 2 bases at V and 2 bases at J, with 8 bases between the two ends. Germline CDR1 MDHEN, CDR2 SYDVKM. This CDR3 comprises 14 residues. The CDR3 coding sequence is TGTGCCAGCAGTTTAAAAGGGATCACAGATACGCAGTATTTT. This gives the protein CASSLKGITDTQYF.

This clonotype was seen a handful of times. This chain links TRBV7-3 with TRBJ2-7, with 10 bases lining up with TRBD2. The CDR3 loop spans 15 amino acids. Germline CDR1 is SGHTA and CDR2 is FQGTGA. The V gene end was trimmed by 3 bases and the J gene end by 4 bases; junction bases not matched to a gene: 6. CDR3 sequence: CASSLVAGGAYEQYF. CDR3 nucleotide sequence: TGTGCCAGCAGCTTGGTAGCGGGGGGTGCTTACGAGCAGTACTTC. The full variable domain, in which reference TRBV7-3 and TRBJ2-7 provide the parts outside the CDR3, is GAGVSQTPSNKVTEKGKYVELRCDPISGHTALYWYRQSLGQGPEFLIYFQGTGAADDSGLPNDRFFAVRPEGSVSTLKIQRTERGDSAVYLCASSLVAGGAYEQYFGPGTRLTVT.

CDR3 coding DNA: TGTGCCAGCCGGGTCTCCCTCCTTACTAATGAAAAACTGTTTTTT. It translates to CASRVSLLTNEKLFF. The chain couples TRBV2 to TRBJ1-4; no clear D gene. CDR1 is SNHLY and CDR2 is FYNNEI in the germline V gene. This CDR3 has 15 residues. The V and J ends lost 8 bases and 2 bases respectively, with 15 bases between them. The entire variable domain, with the rest obtained from reference TRBV2 and TRBJ1-4, is as follows: EPEVTQTPSHQVTQMGQEVILRCVPISNHLYFYWYRQILGQKVEFLVSFYNNEISEKSEIFDDQFSVERPDGSNFTLKIRSTKLEDSAMYFCASRVSLLTNEKLFFGSGTQLSVL.

This clonotype was counted between two and nine times. The chain recombines TRBV11-2 with TRBJ1-1; 9 bases fit TRBD1. The germline V gene encodes CDR1 SGHAT and CDR2 FQNNGV. The length of the CDR3 is 15 residues. J lost 1 base, V lost 6 bases, and 6 bases had no gene match. CDR3 DNA: TGTGCCAGCAGATTGACAGGGGGAGGGAACACTGAAGCTTTCTTT. This gives the protein CASRLTGGGNTEAFF.

This clonotype was counted a few times. The chain employs TRBV2 and TRBJ1-5, with D possibly being TRBD1 (6 bases). This CDR3 is 16 amino acids long. Germline CDR1 is SNHLY and CDR2 is FYNNEI. Between the trimmed V and J ends, which lost 0 bases and 5 bases, there was a span of 14 bases. DNA of the CDR3: TGTGCCAGCAGTGAAGCAGGTCCGTACAGGGATCAGCCCCAGCATTTT. Amino acids: CASSEAGPYRDQPQHF.

This clonotype was counted ten times or more. This chain connects TRBV7-9 to TRBJ2-1; tentatively, D is TRBD2 (5 bases). The length of the CDR3 is 13 residues. Germline CDR1 is SEHNR and CDR2 is FQNEAQ (reference sequence). The V gene lost 4 bases and the J gene lost 5 bases, with 9 bases spanning the gap. The CDR3 bases are TGTGCCAGCAGCTCCCTGGAGGACAATGAGCAGTTCTTC. Translated: CASSSLEDNEQFF.

In this sample, this clonotype turned up a few times. The rearrangement uses TRBV5-1 and TRBJ2-4, with D possibly matching TRBD2 (6 bases). Germline V gene sequence: CDR1 SGHRS, CDR2 YFSETQ. The V end lost 7 bases, the J end lost 6 bases, and 20 bases lay between the germline ends. The CDR3 spans 15 residues. This chain's CDR3 is CASSRDSPILNIQYF. As DNA, the CDR3 is TGCGCCAGCTCCCGGGACTCCCCTATTCTAAACATTCAGTACTTC. Drawing the rest from reference TRBV5-1 and TRBJ2-4, the complete variable domain is KAGVTQTPRYLIKTRGQQVTLSCSPISGHRSVSWYQQTPGQGLQFLFEYFSETQRNKGNFPGRFSGRQFSNSRSEMNVSTLELGDSALYLCASSRDSPILNIQYFGAGTRLSVL.